The rows below give T cell receptor beta chains drawn from one sample of a study of blood T cell repertoires in COVID-19. The repertoire was sequenced with immunoSEQ multiplex PCR; TCRdb's copy has only in-frame clones and lacks some. The sample carries roughly 200,000 clones, around three quarters recorded once. Sequencing was carried out using peripheral blood. These TCRs come from a woman in her sixties or seventies with acute or convalescent COVID-19. Each CDR3 is given with its conserved first and last residue. Each record gives: CDR3 DNA, CDR3 protein, D gene, V gene, clone size, J gene. D genes are given only for firm matches. Where a row states a size, it is once, few, many or the class of an expanded clone; other rows omit it.

CDR3 DNA: TGTGCCAGCAGCTCCCAGGGTTATGAGCAGTTCTTC; CDR3 protein: CASSSQGYEQFF; D gene: .; V gene: TRBV7-9; clone size: once; J gene: TRBJ2-1
CDR3 DNA: TGCGCCAGCAGCATGACTCCCCTCCAGACAGATACGCAGTATTTT; CDR3 protein: CASSMTPLQTDTQYF; D gene: .; V gene: TRBV5-1; clone size: .; J gene: TRBJ2-3
CDR3 DNA: TGTGCCAGCAGCCCTAGCGGGAGGAGCTACGAGCAGTACTTC; CDR3 protein: CASSPSGRSYEQYF; D gene: TRBD2; V gene: TRBV7-9; clone size: .; J gene: TRBJ2-7
CDR3 DNA: TGTGCCAGCAGCCAACAGGGGACGAATGAAAAACTGTTTTTT; CDR3 protein: CASSQQGTNEKLFF; D gene: .; V gene: TRBV14; clone size: .; J gene: TRBJ1-4
CDR3 DNA: TGTGCCAGTAGTATTGCTGGAACAGCCTCCTATGGCTACACCTTC; CDR3 protein: CASSIAGTASYGYTF; D gene: .; V gene: TRBV19; clone size: .; J gene: TRBJ1-2
CDR3 DNA: TGTGCCAGCAGTTTATCGGTCGCGTCCTCGTCCGGCTACACCTTC; CDR3 protein: CASSLSVASSSGYTF; D gene: .; V gene: TRBV27; clone size: .; J gene: TRBJ1-2
CDR3 DNA: TGTGCCATCAGTGAGTCGGGCGAAAAGACCTACGAGCAGTACTTC; CDR3 protein: CAISESGEKTYEQYF; D gene: .; V gene: TRBV10-3; clone size: once; J gene: TRBJ2-7
CDR3 DNA: TGCGCCAGCAGCTTATCCGAAGAGACCCAGTACTTC; CDR3 protein: CASSLSEETQYF; D gene: .; V gene: TRBV5-1; clone size: .; J gene: TRBJ2-5
CDR3 DNA: TGTGCCAGCAGCCAGGCAGGCGATAATTCACCCCTCCACTTT; CDR3 protein: CASSQAGDNSPLHF; D gene: .; V gene: TRBV4-2; clone size: .; J gene: TRBJ1-6
CDR3 DNA: TGTGCCAGCAGCCCCCAGGACAGGGGGCGGGTAAACACCATATATTTT; CDR3 protein: CASSPQDRGRVNTIYF; D gene: TRBD1; V gene: TRBV9; clone size: .; J gene: TRBJ1-3
CDR3 DNA: TGTGCCACCAGCAGAGGGGGAGTCGATAGCAATCAGCCCCAGCATTTT; CDR3 protein: CATSRGGVDSNQPQHF; D gene: .; V gene: TRBV15; clone size: .; J gene: TRBJ1-5
CDR3 DNA: TGTGCCAGCAGTTCAGGGGTGGGACAGGGGCCCACCGGGGAGCTGTTTTTT; CDR3 protein: CASSSGVGQGPTGELFF; D gene: TRBD1; V gene: TRBV28; clone size: .; J gene: TRBJ2-2
CDR3 DNA: TGTGCCAGCAGATACCGGGGGACGAACACCGGGGAGCTGTTTTTT; CDR3 protein: CASRYRGTNTGELFF; D gene: .; V gene: TRBV6-6; clone size: .; J gene: TRBJ2-2
CDR3 DNA: TGCGCCAGCAGCTTGGTAGCTTCCTCCTACAATGAGCAGTTCTTC; CDR3 protein: CASSLVASSYNEQFF; D gene: .; V gene: TRBV5-1; clone size: .; J gene: TRBJ2-1
CDR3 DNA: TGTGCCAGCAGCTTTGGAGACAGAAATTCACCCCTCCACTTT; CDR3 protein: CASSFGDRNSPLHF; D gene: .; V gene: TRBV5-6; clone size: .; J gene: TRBJ1-6
CDR3 DNA: TGTGCCAGTGCGGGACAGTTGAACACTGAAGCTTTCTTT; CDR3 protein: CASAGQLNTEAFF; D gene: TRBD1; V gene: TRBV6-5; clone size: .; J gene: TRBJ1-1
CDR3 DNA: TGTGCCAGCAGCCCCAGTCCCCAAGAGACCCAGTACTTC; CDR3 protein: CASSPSPQETQYF; D gene: .; V gene: TRBV11-2; clone size: .; J gene: TRBJ2-5
CDR3 DNA: TGCGCCAGCAGCTTGGCCTCAGGGGGTTACTCTGGAAACACCATATATTTT; CDR3 protein: CASSLASGGYSGNTIYF; D gene: TRBD1; V gene: TRBV5-1; clone size: .; J gene: TRBJ1-3
CDR3 DNA: TGTGCCACCAGCGGGACTAGCGGGATCGGAGACAATGAGCAGTTCTTC; CDR3 protein: CATSGTSGIGDNEQFF; D gene: TRBD2; V gene: TRBV24-1; clone size: once; J gene: TRBJ2-1
CDR3 DNA: TGTGCCAGTAGTTCCGGACCGGGACTAGCGGGAGGAAGGCAGTTCTTC; CDR3 protein: CASSSGPGLAGGRQFF; D gene: TRBD2; V gene: TRBV19; clone size: many; J gene: TRBJ2-1
CDR3 DNA: TGTGCCAGCAGTGTCGGTAACCCTCTACTATACAATGAGCAGTTCTTC; CDR3 protein: CASSVGNPLLYNEQFF; D gene: .; V gene: TRBV6-1; clone size: .; J gene: TRBJ2-1
CDR3 DNA: TGTGCCAGTAGTATGCGGGGGCTTAGCACTGAAGCTTTCTTT; CDR3 protein: CASSMRGLSTEAFF; D gene: .; V gene: TRBV19; clone size: .; J gene: TRBJ1-1
CDR3 DNA: TGTGCCATCAGTGGGGGGACAGGGGACAATGAGCAGTTCTTC; CDR3 protein: CAISGGTGDNEQFF; D gene: TRBD1; V gene: TRBV10-3; clone size: .; J gene: TRBJ2-1
CDR3 DNA: TGTGCCATCAGTGAGGAGCGGGTCTTCTCCGAGCAGTACTTC; CDR3 protein: CAISEERVFSEQYF; D gene: .; V gene: TRBV10-3; clone size: .; J gene: TRBJ2-7
CDR3 DNA: TGTGCCAGCAGCCAAAGCGGGAGGGCTGATACGCAGTATTTT; CDR3 protein: CASSQSGRADTQYF; D gene: TRBD2; V gene: TRBV3-1/TRBV3-2; clone size: .; J gene: TRBJ2-3
CDR3 DNA: TGTGCCAGCAGTTACAAATGGGGGGGTTCTGGAAACACCATATATTTT; CDR3 protein: CASSYKWGGSGNTIYF; D gene: .; V gene: TRBV6-6; clone size: .; J gene: TRBJ1-3
CDR3 DNA: TGTGCCAGCAGCCGAAGCAACAATGAGCAGTTCTTC; CDR3 protein: CASSRSNNEQFF; D gene: .; V gene: TRBV3-1/TRBV3-2; clone size: .; J gene: TRBJ2-1
CDR3 DNA: TGTGCCAGCAGTCCACTGCAGGGAAGCAATCAGCCCCAGCATTTT; CDR3 protein: CASSPLQGSNQPQHF; D gene: .; V gene: TRBV28; clone size: few; J gene: TRBJ1-5
CDR3 DNA: TGTGCCAGCAGCTCCCAGACAGGGGGGTATACTGAAGCTTTCTTT; CDR3 protein: CASSSQTGGYTEAFF; D gene: TRBD1; V gene: TRBV7-2; clone size: .; J gene: TRBJ1-1
CDR3 DNA: TGTGCCAGCAGTTCTTCACTAGCGGGAACCCTCGCAGATACGCAGTATTTT; CDR3 protein: CASSSSLAGTLADTQYF; D gene: TRBD2; V gene: TRBV27; clone size: few; J gene: TRBJ2-3
CDR3 DNA: TGTGCCACCAGTGGCGACAGCCAAGAGACCCAGTACTTC; CDR3 protein: CATSGDSQETQYF; D gene: .; V gene: TRBV24-1; clone size: few; J gene: TRBJ2-5
CDR3 DNA: TGTGCCAGCAGTGAACAAGGGGCCAGGCTCACCAATGAGCAGTTCTTC; CDR3 protein: CASSEQGARLTNEQFF; D gene: .; V gene: TRBV2; clone size: .; J gene: TRBJ2-1
CDR3 DNA: TGTGCCAGCTCAGCCGAGTCGAATCAGCCCCAGCATTTT; CDR3 protein: CASSAESNQPQHF; D gene: .; V gene: TRBV18; clone size: .; J gene: TRBJ1-5
CDR3 DNA: TGTGCCAGCAGCGTACAGGGAATAACCGAAGCTTTCTTT; CDR3 protein: CASSVQGITEAFF; D gene: .; V gene: TRBV9; clone size: .; J gene: TRBJ1-1
CDR3 DNA: TGTGCCAGCAGTTGGCCGGGAGTCGACACCGGGGAGCTGTTTTTT; CDR3 protein: CASSWPGVDTGELFF; D gene: .; V gene: TRBV28; clone size: .; J gene: TRBJ2-2
CDR3 DNA: TGTGCCAGCAGGCCAAGACAGGGCGGGCAGCCCCAGCATTTT; CDR3 protein: CASRPRQGGQPQHF; D gene: TRBD1; V gene: TRBV2; clone size: .; J gene: TRBJ1-5
CDR3 DNA: TGTGCCACCAGCAGTACAGGGGGCTCTGGGGCCAACGTCCTGACTTTC; CDR3 protein: CATSSTGGSGANVLTF; D gene: TRBD1; V gene: TRBV15; clone size: .; J gene: TRBJ2-6
CDR3 DNA: TGTGCCAGCAGCCAAAGGGGACTAGGGAACATTCAGTACTTC; CDR3 protein: CASSQRGLGNIQYF; D gene: TRBD2; V gene: TRBV3-1/TRBV3-2; clone size: .; J gene: TRBJ2-4
CDR3 DNA: TGTGCCAGCAGCAGGACAGGGGGCAGCTATGGCTACACCTTC; CDR3 protein: CASSRTGGSYGYTF; D gene: TRBD1; V gene: TRBV6-5; clone size: .; J gene: TRBJ1-2
CDR3 DNA: TGTGCCAGCAGCCAAGAAGGGGAGGGCACAGATACGCAGTATTTT; CDR3 protein: CASSQEGEGTDTQYF; D gene: .; V gene: TRBV4-2; clone size: few; J gene: TRBJ2-3
CDR3 DNA: TGTGCCAGTAGGGCGGGAGCTACTTACAATGAGCAGTTCTTC; CDR3 protein: CASRAGATYNEQFF; D gene: TRBD2; V gene: TRBV19; clone size: once; J gene: TRBJ2-1
CDR3 DNA: TGTGCCAGCAGCCAAGGAGGGGGTGGGAGTGGCACCGGGGAGCTGTTTTTT; CDR3 protein: CASSQGGGGSGTGELFF; D gene: .; V gene: TRBV3-1/TRBV3-2; clone size: .; J gene: TRBJ2-2